The 28 T cell receptor beta chains listed next were all sequenced from one sample in a study of CD8 T cells in ankylosing spondylitis. Findings and caveats of the study: Characteristic, it appeared, of ankylosing spondylitis blood was a TCR beta motif of 7 or 8 highly homologous variants.

Via MiXCR, TCRdb re-called the 5' RACE reads, giving one row per CDR3 protein. The repertoire has hundreds of thousands of distinct CDR3 sequences, about 10% of them found once; the top ten carry 0.51%. These receptors have no identified antigens. The specimen sequenced was blood, either unsorted or a sorted T cell fraction (not recorded which). Receptors were obtained from a male donor with ankylosing spondylitis.

This clonotype was seen many times. The chain uses TRBV20-1 and TRBJ2-7, with D possibly being TRBD1 or TRBD2 (5 bases each). This CDR3 region has 13 residues. Germline values: CDR1 DFQATT, CDR2 SNEGSKA (reference sequence). The V gene lost 5 bases and the J gene lost 3 bases, with 14 bases spanning the gap. CDR3 DNA sequence: TGCAGTGCTTTCGGGACCCACGGCTACGAGCAGTACTTC. It codes for CSAFGTHGYEQYF.

Turning to this clonotype: The CDR3 carries no conserved terminal phenylalanine or tryptophan, so it likely arises from a read error. The V and J genes are TRBV29-1 and TRBJ2-3; TRBD2 matches at 8 bases. The CDR3 length is 13 residues. V shed 8 bases, J shed 3 bases, and the junction held 7 bases outside the gene matches. Germline V gene lookup returns CDR1 SQVTM and CDR2 ANQGSEA. In nucleotides, the CDR3 is TGCAGCACCACAGCGGGGGCGACAGATACGCAGTATTTA. Residues: CSTTAGATDTQYL.

This clonotype turned up a few times. The CDR3 DNA follows: TGTGCCATCAGTGAGTACGGGAATCAGCCCCAGCATTTT. This sequence encodes CAISEYGNQPQHF. The chain joins TRBV10-3 to TRBJ1-5; unclear D gene. Germline V gene sequence: CDR1 ENHRY, CDR2 SYGVKD. Deletions cut 1 base from V and 4 bases from J, with 5 bases between. The CDR3 extends over 13 amino acids.

This chain links TRBV12-3 or TRBV12-4 with TRBJ1-3; 8 bases are shared with TRBD1. The CDR3 has 14 residues. J gave up 4 bases and V 5 bases, and 4 bases lay outside the gene matches. CDR3 residues: CASSPGQAGNTIYF. CDR3 nucleotide sequence: TGTGCCAGCAGTCCGGGACAGGCCGGAAACACCATATATTTT.

The chain is built from TRBV5-1 and TRBJ1-2, with a weak D call TRBD1 (5 bases). The CDR3 is made up of 13 amino acids. V was trimmed by 4 bases and J by 5 bases, leaving 12 bases between them. Germline V gives CDR1 SGHRS, CDR2 YFSETQ. The CDR3 coding sequence is TGCGCCAGCAGCGTCGAGGCAGGGTATGGCTACACCTTC. Translating it yields CASSVEAGYGYTF.

This clonotype was recorded many times. The chain carries TRBV29-1 and TRBJ1-1; D is ambiguous. CDR1 is SQVTM, CDR2 ANQGSEA, per germline. Trimming pared 4 bases from V and 4 bases from J, leaving 16 bases between. This CDR3 is 14 amino acids long. In DNA, the CDR3 is TGCAGCGTTGCCAGTCAACTCAGGAGCACTGAAGCTTTCTTT. It encodes CSVASQLRSTEAFF.

In its sample, this clonotype was seen a few times. Mismatch with germline at one junction end may stem from a read error. J is TRBJ1-1 and V is TRBV15, with D possibly matching TRBD1 (5 bases). This CDR3 is 13 amino acids long. Germline CDR1 reads LNHNV; CDR2 reads YYDKDF (reference sequence). The CDR3 here is CATSRTKGTGAFF. CDR3 bases: TGTGCCACCAGCAGAACAAAGGGGACTGGAGCTTTCTTT. The full variable domain, with the rest looked up from reference TRBV15 and TRBJ1-1, is DAMVIQNPRYQVTQFGKPVTLSCSQTLNHNVMYWYQQKSSQAPKLLFHYYDKDFNNEADTPDNFQSRRPNTSFCFLDIRSPGLGDTAMYLCATSRTKGTGAFFGQGTRLTVV.

This clonotype has more than one count but fewer than ten. The chain has TRBV20-1 and TRBJ1-5; D is unclear. The V gene lost 1 base and the J gene lost 4 bases, with 2 bases spanning the gap. The CDR3 runs to 11 residues. Germline loops: CDR1 DFQATT, CDR2 SNEGSKA (reference sequence). CDR3 nucleotide sequence: TGCAGTGCTAGAGCTAATCAGCCCCAGCATTTT. Amino acid sequence: CSARANQPQHF.

This chain connects TRBV30 to TRBJ2-1; a weak D match, TRBD2 (5 bases). CDR3 length: 14 amino acids. V was clipped by 5 bases and J by 5 bases, with 16 bases between them. Looked up from germline, CDR1 is GTSNPN and CDR2 is SVGIG (reference sequence). The CDR3 region is CAWSGNPSDNEQFF. The CDR3 region has the DNA TGTGCCTGGTCCGGGAATCCTTCGGACAATGAGCAGTTCTTC.

This rearrangement joins TRBV23-1 to TRBJ1-6; 8 bases align to TRBD1. TRBV23-1 is an ORF, and what it does is uncertain. J lost 7 bases, V lost 0 bases, and 2 bases had no gene match. This CDR3 spans 15 amino acids. DNA for the CDR3: TGCGCCAGCAGTCAATCCCGACAGGGGAATTCACCCCTCCACTTT. Its translation: CASSQSRQGNSPLHF.

V and J are TRBV20-1 and TRBJ2-1; 8 bases line up with TRBD2. The CDR3 length is 17 residues. Germline V gives CDR1 DFQATT, CDR2 SNEGSKA (reference sequence). The trim removed 1 base at V and 8 bases at J, leaving 16 bases unmatched. CDR3: CSARAWTAGDSRDEQFF. In nucleotides, the CDR3 is TGCAGTGCTAGAGCGTGGACAGCGGGAGATAGTAGGGATGAGCAGTTCTTC.

In its sample, this clonotype was seen many times. The chain recombines TRBV29-1 with TRBJ1-2; TRBD1 is a possible D gene (5 bases). V lost 5 bases and J lost 2, with 15 bases in between. Germline values: CDR1 SQVTM, CDR2 ANQGSEA. The CDR3 covers 14 residues. This chain's CDR3 is CSVTTGGTNYGYTF. Written as DNA, the CDR3 is TGCAGCGTTACCACAGGAGGTACCAACTATGGCTACACCTTC.

This clonotype came up a few times. V gene TRBV6-1 combines with J gene TRBJ2-3, with 7 bases lining up with TRBD1. The J segment lost 3 bases and the V segment lost 8 bases, leaving 5 bases of the junction unmatched. This CDR3 is built from 13 residues. Germline CDR1 reads MNHNS; CDR2 reads SASEGT. The CDR3 sequence: CASRDRYTDTQYF. CDR3 DNA sequence: TGTGCCAGCCGGGACAGATATACAGATACGCAGTATTTT.

This clonotype was seen a handful of times. The rearrangement uses TRBV11-2 and TRBJ1-2; D is possibly TRBD1 (5 bases). The CDR3 has 12 amino acids. Germline loops: CDR1 SGHAT, CDR2 FQNNGV. V gave up 6 bases and J gave up 1 base, with 6 bases separating them. The CDR3 is CASRTDNYGYTF. DNA of the CDR3: TGTGCCAGCAGGACAGATAACTATGGCTACACCTTC.

The rearrangement links TRBV5-1 to TRBJ2-2, with TRBD1 as a possible D gene (5 bases). This CDR3 is 15 amino acids long. V lost 1 base, J lost 4 bases, and 11 bases lay in between. CDR1 SGHRS and CDR2 YFSETQ come from the germline V gene. The CDR3 loop reads CASSLPERGTGELFF. CDR3 sequence (DNA): TGCGCCAGCAGCTTGCCGGAAAGGGGCACCGGGGAGCTGTTTTTT.

This clonotype was recorded a few times. The CDR3 reads CASSRWGNQETQYF. CDR3 coding DNA: TGTGCCAGCAGCCGTTGGGGGAACCAAGAGACCCAGTACTTC. The V gene is TRBV7-3, the J gene TRBJ2-5; D assignment may be TRBD1 or TRBD2 (5 bases each). The germline CDR1 and CDR2 sequences are SGHTA and FQGTGA. V was pared by 5 bases and J by 0 bases, with 10 bases between. CDR3 length: 14 residues.

The CDR3 DNA follows: TGCGCCAGCAGCTTGGGAATGCGGGAGTACAATGAGCAGTTCTTC. This codes for CASSLGMREYNEQFF. This chain links TRBV5-1 with TRBJ2-1, with 7 bases identical to TRBD2. CDR3 length equals 15 residues. Trimming took 0 bases from V and 4 from J; bases not matched to a gene: 4. CDR1 SGHRS and CDR2 YFSETQ come from the germline V gene.

This clonotype was counted between two and nine times. CDR3 residues: CASSAPEDEQYF. The CDR3, as DNA: TGTGCCAGCAGTGCCCCCGAGGACGAGCAGTACTTC. The chain carries TRBV6-6 and TRBJ2-7; D gene uncertain. Germline CDR1 reads MNHNY; CDR2 reads SVGAGI (reference sequence). Trimming stripped 5 bases from V and 5 bases from J, with 10 bases between. CDR3 size: 12 residues.

In this sample, this clonotype turned up a few times. V usage is TRBV6-2 or TRBV6-3 and J usage is TRBJ1-4; 8 bases are shared with TRBD1. The ends lost 7 bases at V and 7 bases at J; junction bases unmatched: 5. Germline V gene lookup returns CDR1 MNHEY and CDR2 SVGEGT. The CDR3 loop spans 13 amino acids. CDR3 amino acids: CASTLRGPEKLFF. The CDR3 DNA is TGTGCCAGCACGCTCAGGGGGCCTGAAAAACTGTTTTTT.

V is TRBV2 and J is TRBJ2-5; D possibly corresponds to TRBD2 (6 bases). Per the germline V gene, CDR1 is SNHLY and CDR2 is FYNNEI. Trimming removed 8 bases from V and 6 bases from J, with 13 bases in between. The CDR3 loop spans 12 amino acids. The CDR3, as DNA: TGTGCCAGCGGAGGGTCGGGCAAGACCCAGTACTTC. Protein: CASGGSGKTQYF.

In its sample, this clonotype was seen a few times. This sequence joins TRBV10-3 and TRBJ2-1, with 15 bases fitting TRBD2. V lost 5 bases, J lost 7 bases, and 6 bases stayed unmatched. The CDR3 has 16 residues. Germline loops: CDR1 ENHRY, CDR2 SYGVKD. CDR3 in amino acids: CAISWTSGRAVNEQFF. The CDR3 nucleotides read TGTGCCATCAGTTGGACTAGCGGGAGGGCGGTAAATGAGCAGTTCTTC.

The CDR3 DNA is TGCGCCAGCAGCCTGATGACTAGCGGGCCGGAAGAGACCCAGTACTTC. Translating gives CASSLMTSGPEETQYF. This chain links TRBV5-1 with TRBJ2-5; 10 bases are shared with TRBD2. V trimming: 4 bases; J trimming: 3 bases; junction bases outside the gene matches: 9. This CDR3 has 16 amino acids. CDR1 is SGHRS, CDR2 YFSETQ, per germline. The full variable domain, in which reference TRBV5-1 and TRBJ2-5 provide the parts outside the CDR3, is KAGVTQTPRYLIKTRGQQVTLSCSPISGHRSVSWYQQTPGQGLQFLFEYFSETQRNKGNFPGRFSGRQFSNSRSEMNVSTLELGDSALYLCASSLMTSGPEETQYFGPGTRLLVL.

This clonotype was picked up many times. The DNA of the CDR3 is TGCGCCAGCAGCCAAGAGCCGACTAGCGGGATTTACAATGAGCAGTTCTTC. Residues: CASSQEPTSGIYNEQFF. The chain has TRBV4-3 and TRBJ2-1; 11 bases agree with TRBD2. The J segment lost 4 bases and the V segment lost 0 bases, leaving 5 bases of the junction unmatched. This CDR3 comprises 17 residues. Germline V gene sequence: CDR1 LGHNA, CDR2 YSLEER.

This clonotype was counted many times. V and J are TRBV29-1 and TRBJ2-7; 7 bases map to TRBD1. This CDR3 is 12 amino acids long. V lost 5 bases and J lost 5; bases outside the gene matches: 6. Looked up from germline, CDR1 is SQVTM and CDR2 is ANQGSEA. Here the CDR3 reads CSVYAQGDEQYF. The DNA for the CDR3 is TGCAGCGTTTATGCCCAGGGGGACGAGCAGTACTTC.

The chain is built from TRBV20-1 and TRBJ1-2; no reliable D call. CDR3 length: 14 amino acids. Germline CDR1 and CDR2: DFQATT and SNEGSKA (reference sequence). Trimming took 0 bases from V and 1 from J, leaving 9 bases between them. The CDR3 reads CSARETQNNYGYTF. The CDR3 DNA is TGCAGTGCTAGAGAGACACAAAATAACTATGGCTACACCTTC.

This clonotype came up a few times. The rearrangement uses TRBV5-1 and TRBJ2-2; D may be TRBD1 or TRBD2 (6 bases each). The CDR3 is 15 residues long. Germline assignment: CDR1 SGHRS and CDR2 YFSETQ. V gave up 4 bases and J gave up 1 base, with 11 bases separating them. The CDR3 nucleotides read TGCGCCAGCAGCCGGACAGCGGGGAACACCGGGGAGCTGTTTTTT. It specifies CASSRTAGNTGELFF.

This clonotype was seen more than once but under ten times. The chain carries TRBV18 and TRBJ2-2; a possible D gene is TRBD1 (6 bases). Germline assignment: CDR1 KGHSH and CDR2 LQKENI. Trimming cost V 2 bases and J 0 bases, with 16 bases left between them. There are 18 residues in the CDR3. CDR3 protein: CASSPKTGLLANTGELFF. CDR3 DNA: TGTGCCAGCTCACCAAAGACAGGCCTACTCGCGAACACCGGGGAGCTGTTTTTT.

In its sample, this clonotype was seen a few times. The gene calls are TRBV7-2 and TRBJ2-7, with 8 nucleotides matching TRBD1. The CDR3 sequence is 15 residues long. The V and J ends lost 2 bases and 0 bases, in that order; junction bases with no gene match: 3. The germline V gene has CDR1 SGHTA and CDR2 FQGNSA. The DNA for the CDR3 is TGTGCCAGCAGCTTATTGGGACAGGCCTCCTACGAGCAGTACTTC. Its protein product is CASSLLGQASYEQYF. The full variable domain, its missing parts supplied by reference TRBV7-2 and TRBJ2-7, is GAGVSQSPSNKVTEKGKDVELRCDPISGHTALYWYRQSLGQGLEFLIYFQGNSAPDKSGLPSDRFSAERTGGSVSTLTIQRTQQEDSAVYLCASSLLGQASYEQYFGPGTRLTVT.